A selection of T cell receptor beta chains follows, all from one sample in a study of T cell changes during pregnancy in multiple sclerosis. Using immunoSEQ multiplex PCR, the repertoire was profiled, and TCRdb retains in-frame clones only, with some absent. Of about 80,000 clones listed, around 90% are singletons. The sequenced sample was peripheral blood, obtained before pregnancy. The receptors were sampled from a female donor with multiple sclerosis, enrolled in a pregnancy study. Both conserved end residues are part of each CDR3. A D gene is named only where the DNA matches it firmly. Clone size is shown for a subset of rows, as once, few, many or a class of expanded clone.

CDR3 length,clone size,J gene,V gene,D gene,CDR3 protein,CDR3 DNA
15,NA,TRBJ1-5,TRBV2,TRBD1,CASSDGDRVDQPQHF,TGTGCCAGCAGTGACGGGGACAGGGTCGATCAGCCCCAGCATTTT
18,once,TRBJ1-1,TRBV23-1,TRBD1,CASSQWPERTGGPTEAFF,TGCGCCAGCAGTCAATGGCCGGAGAGGACAGGGGGCCCCACTGAAGCTTTCTTT
14,NA,TRBJ2-1,TRBV7-9,NA,CASSLAPGGDEQFF,TGTGCCAGCAGCTTAGCTCCAGGAGGCGACGAGCAGTTCTTC
17,NA,TRBJ2-5,TRBV4-2,NA,CASSQGASGMGQETQYF,TGTGCCAGCAGCCAAGGGGCTTCGGGAATGGGGCAAGAGACCCAGTACTTC
11,NA,TRBJ2-7,TRBV18,NA,CASSPPFEQYF,TGTGCCAGCTCACCCCCTTTCGAGCAGTACTTC
15,NA,TRBJ1-2,TRBV19,TRBD1,CASSIGTGIDYGYTF,TGTGCCAGTAGTATTGGGACAGGGATCGACTATGGCTACACCTTC
20,NA,TRBJ2-7,TRBV7-8,TRBD1,CASSLDFSLPGQSSSYEQYF,TGTGCCAGCAGCTTAGATTTTAGTCTACCGGGACAGAGTAGCTCCTACGAGCAGTACTTC
16,NA,TRBJ2-5,TRBV11-3,TRBD2,CASSQGLAGARETQYF,TGTGCCAGCAGCCAGGGACTAGCGGGAGCCAGAGAGACCCAGTACTTC
16,NA,TRBJ2-1,TRBV9,TRBD2,CASSPGTSGKYNEQFF,TGTGCCAGCAGCCCCGGGACTAGCGGGAAATACAATGAGCAGTTCTTC
14,NA,TRBJ2-1,TRBV2,NA,CASSEGPSDNEQFF,TGTGCCAGCAGTGAAGGTCCGAGCGACAATGAGCAGTTCTTC
15,NA,TRBJ2-7,TRBV27,NA,CASSLSEGAPYEQYF,TGTGCCAGCAGTTTATCGGAAGGGGCTCCCTACGAGCAGTACTTC
13,few,TRBJ1-2,TRBV6-5,NA,CASRPGHIYGYTF,TGTGCCAGCAGGCCTGGACACATCTATGGCTACACCTTC
16,NA,TRBJ1-1,TRBV6-5,NA,CASSYSRVQGHTEAFF,TGTGCCAGCAGTTACTCGAGGGTACAGGGACACACTGAAGCTTTCTTT
13,NA,TRBJ2-7,TRBV4-3,NA,CASSLSGLGEQYF,TGCGCCAGCAGCCTTAGCGGACTTGGGGAGCAGTACTTC
13,NA,TRBJ2-7,TRBV29-1,TRBD1,CSLGSGQGREQYF,TGCAGCCTGGGGTCCGGACAGGGACGCGAGCAGTACTTC
15,NA,TRBJ2-5,TRBV5-1,TRBD1,CASNTGVLDQETQYF,TGCGCCAGCAACACAGGGGTCCTTGACCAAGAGACCCAGTACTTC
15,NA,TRBJ2-1,TRBV2,TRBD2,CASSELVGGYNEQFF,TGTGCCAGCAGTGAATTGGTGGGGGGGTACAATGAGCAGTTCTTC
13,NA,TRBJ2-7,TRBV27,NA,CASSLFSNYEQYF,TGTGCCAGCAGTTTATTCAGTAACTACGAGCAGTACTTC
17,NA,TRBJ2-1,TRBV9,TRBD2,CASSGRTSGSSYNEQFF,TGTGCCAGCAGCGGACGGACTAGCGGGAGCTCCTACAATGAGCAGTTCTTC
14,NA,TRBJ2-4,TRBV7-9,NA,CASSGGEAKNIQYF,TGTGCCAGCAGCGGAGGGGAAGCCAAAAACATTCAGTACTTC
11,NA,TRBJ2-7,TRBV30,NA,CAWSNSYEQYF,TGTGCCTGGAGCAACTCCTACGAGCAGTACTTC
15,NA,TRBJ2-3,TRBV7-2,TRBD2,CASRASGRARDTQYF,TGTGCCAGCAGAGCTAGCGGGAGGGCCAGGGATACGCAGTATTTT
15,NA,TRBJ2-7,TRBV6-5,NA,CASSYSGGTSYEQYF,TGTGCCAGCAGTTACTCCGGGGGAACCTCCTACGAGCAGTACTTC
16,NA,TRBJ1-4,TRBV7-9,NA,CASSSAGGETNEKLFF,TGTGCCAGCAGCTCCGCCGGCGGGGAAACTAATGAAAAACTGTTTTTT
12,NA,TRBJ2-7,TRBV7-9,NA,CASSPHPYEQYF,TGTGCCAGCAGCCCACACCCCTACGAGCAGTACTTC
16,NA,TRBJ2-1,TRBV19,TRBD2,CASSIPGTSGYNEQFF,TGTGCCAGTAGTATTCCTGGGACTAGCGGTTACAATGAGCAGTTCTTC
14,NA,TRBJ1-2,TRBV11-2,NA,CASSEMGGPEGYTF,TGTGCCAGCAGTGAGATGGGGGGGCCTGAGGGCTACACCTTC
13,NA,TRBJ2-5,TRBV19,NA,CASSVVRQETQYF,TGTGCCAGTAGTGTCGTGCGTCAAGAGACCCAGTACTTC
14,NA,TRBJ1-2,TRBV19,NA,CASSMSDKGYGYTF,TGTGCCAGTAGTATGAGTGACAAAGGTTATGGCTACACCTTC
16,NA,TRBJ2-1,TRBV10-3,NA,CAISESMREGSNEQFF,TGTGCCATCAGTGAGTCGATGCGGGAAGGATCGAATGAGCAGTTCTTC
16,NA,TRBJ2-1,TRBV19,TRBD2,CASSILGGRTYNEQFF,TGTGCCAGTAGTATTCTGGGCGGGAGGACCTACAATGAGCAGTTCTTC
14,NA,TRBJ1-5,TRBV28,TRBD1,CASSHHRGHQPQHF,TGTGCCAGCAGTCATCACAGGGGGCATCAGCCCCAGCATTTT
13,NA,TRBJ2-2,TRBV7-3,NA,CASSLSNTGELFF,TGTGCCAGCAGTCTGTCGAACACCGGGGAGCTGTTTTTT
14,once,TRBJ1-1,TRBV19,NA,CASSFGQTDTEAFF,TGTGCCAGTAGTTTCGGACAGACTGACACTGAAGCTTTCTTT
15,NA,TRBJ2-2,TRBV19,NA,CASRVHTGKAGELFF,TGTGCCAGTAGGGTACATACAGGGAAAGCCGGGGAGCTGTTTTTT
15,NA,TRBJ1-3,TRBV28,TRBD1,CASSLPTGTGNTIYF,TGTGCCAGCAGTTTACCGACAGGGACTGGAAACACCATATATTTT
15,NA,TRBJ1-4,TRBV28,TRBD1,CASSPPGTGREKLFF,TGTGCCAGCAGTCCTCCGGGGACAGGGCGAGAAAAACTGTTTTTT
15,NA,TRBJ2-4,TRBV28,NA,CASSLFGVAKNIQYF,TGTGCCAGCAGTTTATTCGGGGTAGCCAAAAACATTCAGTACTTC
16,NA,TRBJ2-6,TRBV29-1,NA,CSVGLRVATGANVLTF,TGCAGCGTTGGTCTTCGGGTCGCGACTGGGGCCAACGTCCTGACTTTC
14,NA,TRBJ1-5,TRBV28,NA,CATTRHVLNQPQHF,TGTGCCACAACCCGACATGTACTGAATCAGCCCCAGCATTTT
15,NA,TRBJ2-3,TRBV7-9,TRBD1,CASSLTGQGPDTQYF,TGTGCCAGCAGCTTAACGGGACAGGGCCCAGATACGCAGTATTTT
14,once,TRBJ2-5,TRBV6-5,TRBD1,CASSRTGLGETQYF,TGTGCCAGCAGTAGGACAGGGCTTGGGGAGACCCAGTACTTC
14,medium-sized,TRBJ1-2,TRBV30,TRBD1,CAWYWPGGAHDYTF,TGTGCCTGGTATTGGCCAGGGGGCGCGCATGACTACACCTTC
12,NA,TRBJ2-3,TRBV29-1,NA,CSVGPEESRQYF,TGCAGCGTTGGCCCCGAGGAGTCTAGGCAGTATTTT